The subject of this entry is one TCR beta chain. Assay: immunoSEQ multiplex PCR; the TCRdb copy retains only in-frame clones and omits some. The sample contains roughly 150,000 clones, 88% of which appear only once. This record comes from a study of T cell responses to AZD1222 COVID-19 vaccine. The germline CDR1 and CDR2 sequences are MNHEY and SVGEGT. V dropped 5 bases and J dropped 3; count of bases not matched to a gene: 5. The CDR3 is 14 amino acids. The V call is TRBV6-2 or TRBV6-3, the J call TRBJ1-1; TRBD1 matches at 8 bases. This clonotype was obtained from an adult in good health. Specimen: peripheral blood, collected on day 0 of MenACWY control vaccination. DNA for the CDR3: TGTGCCAGCAGTACCCAGGGGGCGTACACTGAAGCTTTCTTT. It is translated as CASSTQGAYTEAFF.